What follows are 22 T cell receptor beta chains derived from one specimen sequenced in a study of OX40 agonist ivuxolimab in advanced cancers. TCRdb keeps only in-frame clones here, not all; method: immunoSEQ multiplex PCR. The sample includes tens of thousands of clones, about 86% seen only once; the top ten take 29%. The sequencing used CD4+ or CD8+ T cells sorted from blood, collected in a trial of the OX40 agonist ivuxolimab. All receptors come from an adult with an advanced solid tumor such as melanoma, head and neck, liver or kidney cancer.

The V call is TRBV27, the J call TRBJ2-7; 7 bases are a match to TRBD1. The V gene's germline CDR1 is MNHEY and CDR2 SMNVEV (reference sequence). V shed 5 bases and J 2 bases; nucleotides not matched to a gene: 6. This CDR3 is built from 14 residues. CDR3 in DNA: TGTGCCAGCAGTGTCGGGACAGAGACCTACGAGCAGTACTTC. Amino acids: CASSVGTETYEQYF.

Turning to this clone: Compared with germline, one end of the junction differs, possibly owing to a read error. The gene calls are TRBV7-8 and TRBJ2-5; 8 positions agree with TRBD2. This CDR3 contains 18 residues. Germline CDR1 SGHVS, CDR2 FQNEAQ. The DNA for the CDR3 is TGTGTCAGCAGCTTAAGCCGGCTGGGCGGGAGGACACAAGAGACCCAGTACTTC. Its protein is CVSSLSRLGGRTQETQYF.

This chain uses TRBV28 with TRBJ1-1; D gene ambiguous. V shed 3 bases and J shed 1 base, with 15 bases lying between them. The CDR3 is 16 amino acids. CDR1 is MDHEN and CDR2 is SYDVKM in the germline V gene. CDR3 sequence reads: CASSFPPTLPNTEAFF. The CDR3 DNA reads as TGTGCCAGCAGTTTCCCACCAACACTTCCGAACACTGAAGCTTTCTTT.

The chain joins TRBV7-6 to TRBJ1-1, with D possibly TRBD1 on 6 matching bases. The V gene's germline CDR1 is SGHVS and CDR2 FNYEAQ. The CDR3 contains 16 residues. Deletions cut 3 bases from V and 5 bases from J, with 19 bases between. Here the CDR3 DNA reads TGTGCCAGCAGCTTCACAGAGGGGACATTCTTTACTGAAGCTTTCTTT. Encoded protein: CASSFTEGTFFTEAFF.

This clone was detected a few times. The chain recombines TRBV19 with TRBJ1-1; D is uncertain. The length of the CDR3 is 12 residues. The V gene's germline CDR1 is LNHDA and CDR2 SQIVND (reference sequence). V lost 5 bases and J lost 4, with 8 bases in between. The CDR3 DNA sequence: TGTGCCAGTAGTCTGGGGAGCACTGAAGCTTTCTTT. This translates into CASSLGSTEAFF.

This clone was recorded a few times. The rearrangement joins TRBV28 to TRBJ1-5, with a weak D call TRBD1 (5 bases). The CDR3 spans 14 residues. Trimming removed 4 bases at V and 4 bases at J, with 11 bases between. The V gene's germline CDR1 is MDHEN and CDR2 SYDVKM. The CDR3 loop is CASSYPTANQPQHF. DNA of the CDR3: TGTGCCAGCAGTTATCCGACAGCAAATCAGCCCCAGCATTTT.

V gene TRBV27 combines with J gene TRBJ1-6, with a tentative D call TRBD1 (6 bases). The CDR3 runs 12 residues. CDR1 is MNHEY and CDR2 is SMNVEV in the germline V gene (reference sequence). V lost 6 bases, J lost 9 bases, and 9 bases lay in between. In nucleotides, the CDR3 is TGTGCCAGCAGACAGGGAAGTTCACCCCTCCACTTT. Translated, it gives CASRQGSSPLHF.

V and J are TRBV19 and TRBJ2-7; D possibly matches TRBD1 or TRBD2 (5 bases each). Trimming shortened V by 3 bases and J by 2 bases, and 11 bases separated the two germline ends. CDR1 is LNHDA and CDR2 is SQIVND in the germline V gene (reference sequence). This CDR3 spans 14 amino acids. CDR3 loop: CASSILRGPYEQYF. The CDR3 bases are TGTGCCAGTAGTATTCTCCGGGGCCCCTACGAGCAGTACTTC.

The J gene is TRBJ2-7, the V gene TRBV28; TRBD2 aligns across 7 bases. CDR3 length: 14 amino acids. V lost 7 bases and J lost 7; bases outside the gene matches: 13. Per germline, CDR1 MDHEN and CDR2 SYDVKM. CDR3 bases: TGTGCCAGCAAGTGGGCGGGAGTCCCGGGTGAGCAGTACTTC. This codes for CASKWAGVPGEQYF.

The J gene is TRBJ2-7, the V gene TRBV4-2, with 9 bases identical to TRBD1. V trimming: 3 bases; J trimming: 1 base; junction bases outside the gene matches: 13. This CDR3 is built from 18 residues. Germline CDR1 and CDR2: LGHNA and YNFKEQ. In DNA, the CDR3 is TGTGCCAGCAGCCATATTACTCTAGGGACAGGGAGGTCCTACGAGCAGTACTTC. Protein sequence: CASSHITLGTGRSYEQYF.

The chain combines TRBV28 with TRBJ2-7, with D possibly being TRBD2 (5 bases). Germline CDR1 and CDR2: MDHEN and SYDVKM. The CDR3 runs 11 residues. Between the trimmed V and J ends, which lost 7 bases and 5 bases, there was a span of 9 bases. CDR3 sequence reads: CASKASNEQYF. For the CDR3, the DNA is TGTGCCAGCAAAGCTAGCAACGAGCAGTACTTC.

The V gene is TRBV6-6, the J gene TRBJ2-4; 8 positions match TRBD1. Germline V gene lookup returns CDR1 MNHNY and CDR2 SVGAGI (reference sequence). With 5 bases clipped from V and 7 bases from J, the junction kept 10 bases outside the gene matches. The CDR3 consists of 15 residues. Here the CDR3 DNA reads TGTGCCAGCAGTCCCTGGACAGGGTCCTCGAACATTCAGTACTTC. It encodes CASSPWTGSSNIQYF.

The gene calls are TRBV25-1 and TRBJ1-2; D not resolved. CDR1 is MGHDK and CDR2 is SYGVNS in the germline V gene. The CDR3 is 12 amino acids. V lost 6 bases to trimming and J lost 7 bases, with 12 bases between them. DNA for the CDR3: TGTGCCAGCAGAGAGCCGGCGAGTGGCTACACCTTC. Translating it yields CASREPASGYTF.

This sequence joins TRBV11-3 and TRBJ2-3; 11 bases line up with TRBD2. J gave up 2 bases and V 4 bases, and 14 bases lay outside the gene matches. The germline V gene encodes CDR1 SGHNT and CDR2 YENEEA. The CDR3 is made up of 19 amino acids. In DNA, the CDR3 is TGTGCCAGCAGCTCTCCGGGACTAGCGGCCTCCCTTCACACAGATACGCAGTATTTT. Translated: CASSSPGLAASLHTDTQYF. The full variable domain, completed using reference TRBV11-3 and TRBJ2-3, is EAGVVQSPRYKIIEKKQPVAFWCNPISGHNTLYWYLQNLGQGPELLIRYENEEAVDDSQLPKDRFSAERLKGVDSTLKIQPAELGDSAVYLCASSSPGLAASLHTDTQYFGPGTRLTVL.

The V and J genes are TRBV5-6 and TRBJ1-4, with 9 positions matching TRBD1. The CDR3 has 16 amino acids. The germline V gene encodes CDR1 SGHDT and CDR2 YYEEEE. The V and J ends lost 0 bases and 5 bases, in that order; junction bases with no gene match: 5. CDR3 amino acids: CASSLGPGTGNEKLFF. Here the CDR3 DNA reads TGTGCCAGCAGCTTGGGGCCCGGGACAGGGAATGAAAAACTGTTTTTT. Complete variable domain (other parts from reference TRBV5-6 and TRBJ1-4): DAGVTQSPTHLIKTRGQQVTLRCSPKSGHDTVSWYQQALGQGPQFIFQYYEEEERQRGNFPDRFSGHQFPNYSSELNVNALLLGDSALYLCASSLGPGTGNEKLFFGSGTQLSVL.

CDR3 DNA: TGTGCCAGCAGCTTGTCCCGGGATTTAAAGTCCTACGAGCAGTACTTC. Protein: CASSLSRDLKSYEQYF. The V and J genes are TRBV7-9 and TRBJ2-7; perhaps TRBD2 as D (5 bases). Germline V lookup: CDR1 SEHNR, CDR2 FQNEAQ (reference sequence). The CDR3 runs to 16 residues. Trimming cost V 3 bases and J 1 base, with 16 bases left between them.

The V and J genes are TRBV30 and TRBJ2-7, with D uncertain. Germline V gene sequence: CDR1 GTSNPN, CDR2 SVGIG (reference sequence). V was shortened by 4 bases and J by 3 bases, with 7 bases between the two germline ends. This CDR3 is built from 11 residues. The CDR3 loop is CAWTDRYEQYF. CDR3 bases: TGTGCCTGGACGGACCGCTACGAGCAGTACTTC. Complete variable domain (other parts from reference TRBV30 and TRBJ2-7): SQTIHQWPATLVQPVGSPLSLECTVEGTSNPNLYWYRQAAGRGLQLLFYSVGIGQISSEVPQNLSASRPQDRQFILSSKKLLLSDSGFYLCAWTDRYEQYFGPGTRLTVT.

The chain joins TRBV7-2 to TRBJ2-7; TRBD2 aligns across 16 bases. V was pared by 4 bases and J by 2 bases, with 11 bases of the junction left unmatched. The germline CDR1 and CDR2 sequences are SGHTA and FQGNSA. The CDR3 covers 19 residues. CDR3 region: CASSSSVSGTSGRAYEQYF. The DNA for the CDR3 is TGTGCCAGCAGCTCATCGGTCTCCGGGACTAGCGGGAGGGCCTACGAGCAGTACTTC.

The genes are TRBV9 and TRBJ2-5; 8 nucleotides match TRBD1. The tail of the sequence fits TRBJ2-7 better, so the J call may be wrong. CDR3 length: 14 amino acids. Germline V gene sequence: CDR1 SGDLS, CDR2 YYNGEE. CDR3 coding DNA: TGTGCCAGCAGCGACCGGGACAGGCCCTACGAGCAGTACTTC. Its protein is CASSDRDRPYEQYF.

V is TRBV7-3 and J is TRBJ2-7; possible D gene TRBD2, 6 bases. The CDR3 sequence is 13 residues long. Germline V lookup: CDR1 SGHTA, CDR2 FQGTGA. Deletions cut 5 bases from V and 2 bases from J, with 10 bases between. CDR3 coding DNA: TGTGCCAGCAGCCCCGGGGGTCCCTACGAGCAGTACTTC. Translation: CASSPGGPYEQYF.

The J gene is TRBJ2-7, the V gene TRBV5-5, with TRBD1 identical over 7 bases. V was clipped by 4 bases and J by 3 bases; unmatched bases: 7. Germline assignment: CDR1 SGHKS and CDR2 YYEKEE (reference sequence). The CDR3 is 14 residues long. The CDR3 loop is CASSPGTEIYEQYF. CDR3 in DNA: TGTGCCAGCAGCCCCGGGACAGAGATCTACGAGCAGTACTTC.

The rearrangement uses TRBV21-1 and TRBJ2-1; the listed D gene, TRBD1, was not tested against the DNA. TRBV21-1 is assigned pseudogene status. There are 17 residues in the CDR3. CDR3 residues: CASSAAPGQGDLNEQFF. Written as DNA, the CDR3 is TGTGCCAGCAGCGCAGCACCAGGACAGGGTGATTTGAATGAGCAGTTCTTC.